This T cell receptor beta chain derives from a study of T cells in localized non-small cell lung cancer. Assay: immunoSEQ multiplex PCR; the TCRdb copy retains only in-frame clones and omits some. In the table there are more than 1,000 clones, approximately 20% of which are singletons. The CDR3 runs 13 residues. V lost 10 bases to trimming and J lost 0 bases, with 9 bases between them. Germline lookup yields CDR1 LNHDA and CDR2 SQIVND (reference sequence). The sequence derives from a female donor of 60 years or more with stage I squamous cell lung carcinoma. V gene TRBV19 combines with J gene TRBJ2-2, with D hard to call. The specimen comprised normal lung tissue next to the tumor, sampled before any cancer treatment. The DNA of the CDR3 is TGTGCCACGAAGATAACGAACACCGGGGAGCTGTTTTTT. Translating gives CATKITNTGELFF.